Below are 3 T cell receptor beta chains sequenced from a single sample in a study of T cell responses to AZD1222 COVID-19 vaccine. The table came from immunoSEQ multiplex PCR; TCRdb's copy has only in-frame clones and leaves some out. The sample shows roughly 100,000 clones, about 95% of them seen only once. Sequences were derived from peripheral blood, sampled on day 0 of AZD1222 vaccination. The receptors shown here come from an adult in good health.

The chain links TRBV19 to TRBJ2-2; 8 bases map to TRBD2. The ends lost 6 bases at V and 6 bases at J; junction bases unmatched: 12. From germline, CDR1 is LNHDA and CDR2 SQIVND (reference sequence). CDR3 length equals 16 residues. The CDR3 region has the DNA TGTGCCAGTAGAGGGCCCGGGAGGGATTTGGCCGGGGAGCTGTTTTTT. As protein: CASRGPGRDLAGELFF.

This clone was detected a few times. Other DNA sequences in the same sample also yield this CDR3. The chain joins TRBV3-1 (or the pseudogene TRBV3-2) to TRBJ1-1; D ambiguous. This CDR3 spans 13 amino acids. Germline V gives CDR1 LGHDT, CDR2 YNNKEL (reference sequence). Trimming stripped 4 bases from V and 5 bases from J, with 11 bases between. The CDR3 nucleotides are TGTGCCAGCAGCCTTGCCCGGGGTACTGAAGCTTTCTTT. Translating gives CASSLARGTEAFF.

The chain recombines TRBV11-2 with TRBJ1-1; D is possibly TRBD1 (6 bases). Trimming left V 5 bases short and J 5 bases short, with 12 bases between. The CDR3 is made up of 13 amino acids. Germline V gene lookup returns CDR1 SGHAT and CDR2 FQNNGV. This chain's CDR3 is CASSLGQMTEAFF. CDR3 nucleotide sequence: TGTGCCAGCAGCCTCGGACAGATGACTGAAGCTTTCTTT.